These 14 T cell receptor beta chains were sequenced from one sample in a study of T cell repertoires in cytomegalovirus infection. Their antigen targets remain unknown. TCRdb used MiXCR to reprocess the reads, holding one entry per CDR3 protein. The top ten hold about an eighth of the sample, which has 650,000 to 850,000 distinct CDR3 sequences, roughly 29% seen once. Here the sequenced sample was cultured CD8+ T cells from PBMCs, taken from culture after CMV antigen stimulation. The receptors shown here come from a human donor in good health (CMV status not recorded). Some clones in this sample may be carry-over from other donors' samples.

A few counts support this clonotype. CDR3 DNA: TGTGCCAGCAGGGCCGGGGACTCCTACAATGAGCAGTTCTTC. Translation gives CASRAGDSYNEQFF. This chain connects TRBV12-3 or TRBV12-4 to TRBJ2-1; D might be TRBD2 (5 bases). The CDR3 spans 14 residues. Trimming left V 6 bases short and J 0 bases short, with 9 bases between.

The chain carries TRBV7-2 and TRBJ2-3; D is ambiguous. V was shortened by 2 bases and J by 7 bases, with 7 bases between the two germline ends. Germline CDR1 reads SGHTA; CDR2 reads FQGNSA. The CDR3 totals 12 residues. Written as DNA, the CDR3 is TGTGCCAGCAGCTTAAGGATGAATACGCAGTATTTT. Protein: CASSLRMNTQYF.

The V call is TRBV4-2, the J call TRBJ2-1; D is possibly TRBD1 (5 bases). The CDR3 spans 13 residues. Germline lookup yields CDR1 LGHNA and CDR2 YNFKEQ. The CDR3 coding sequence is TGTGCTTGCGGCGGCCAGGGTTACAATGAGCAGTTCTTC. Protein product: CACGGQGYNEQFF.

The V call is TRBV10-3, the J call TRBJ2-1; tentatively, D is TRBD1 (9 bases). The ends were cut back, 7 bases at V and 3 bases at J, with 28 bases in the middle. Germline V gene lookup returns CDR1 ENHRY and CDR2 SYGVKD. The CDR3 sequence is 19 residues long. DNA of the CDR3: TGTGCCATCACTCGGACAGGGGTTAACGGGGGGGCCCTCTACAATGAGCAGTTCTTC. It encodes CAITRTGVNGGALYNEQFF.

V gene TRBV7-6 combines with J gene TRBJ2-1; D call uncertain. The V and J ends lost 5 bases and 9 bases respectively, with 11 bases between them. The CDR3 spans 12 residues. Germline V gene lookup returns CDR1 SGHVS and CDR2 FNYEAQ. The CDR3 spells CASSPSTGEQFF. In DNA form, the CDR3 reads TGTGCCAGCAGCCCTAGTACCGGTGAGCAGTTCTTC.

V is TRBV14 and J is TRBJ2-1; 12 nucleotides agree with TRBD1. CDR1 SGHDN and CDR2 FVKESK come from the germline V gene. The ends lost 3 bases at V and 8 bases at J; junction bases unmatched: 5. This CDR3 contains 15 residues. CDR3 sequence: CASSQGTGGADEQFF. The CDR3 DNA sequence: TGTGCCAGCAGCCAGGGGACAGGGGGCGCGGATGAGCAGTTCTTC.

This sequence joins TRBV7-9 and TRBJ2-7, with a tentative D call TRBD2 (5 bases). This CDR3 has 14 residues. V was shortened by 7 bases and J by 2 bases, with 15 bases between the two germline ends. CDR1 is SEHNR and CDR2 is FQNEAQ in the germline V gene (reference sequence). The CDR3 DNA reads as TGTGCCAGCAACAACCGGGGTGACCCCTACGAGCAGTACTTC. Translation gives CASNNRGDPYEQYF.

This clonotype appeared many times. CDR3 bases: TGTGCCAGCAGCTCGCACCCCGGGACTAGCCACACAGATACGCAGTATTTT. It specifies CASSSHPGTSHTDTQYF. This chain uses TRBV7-8 with TRBJ2-3, with 9 positions matching TRBD2. V gave up 4 bases and J gave up 2 bases; unmatched junction bases: 10. This CDR3 is built from 17 residues. Germline V lookup: CDR1 SGHVS, CDR2 FQNEAQ.

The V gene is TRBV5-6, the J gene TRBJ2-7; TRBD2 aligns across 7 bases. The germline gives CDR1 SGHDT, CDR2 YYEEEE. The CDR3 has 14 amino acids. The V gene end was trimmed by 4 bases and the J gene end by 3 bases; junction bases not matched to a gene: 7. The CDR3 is CASSPRTSYYEQYV. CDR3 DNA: TGTGCCAGCAGCCCAAGGACTAGTTACTACGAGCAGTACGTC.

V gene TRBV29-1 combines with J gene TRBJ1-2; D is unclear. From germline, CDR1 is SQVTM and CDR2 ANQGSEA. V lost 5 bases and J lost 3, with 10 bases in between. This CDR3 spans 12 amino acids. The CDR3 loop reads CSVQADYYGYTF. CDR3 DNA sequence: TGCAGCGTTCAGGCGGACTACTATGGCTACACCTTC.

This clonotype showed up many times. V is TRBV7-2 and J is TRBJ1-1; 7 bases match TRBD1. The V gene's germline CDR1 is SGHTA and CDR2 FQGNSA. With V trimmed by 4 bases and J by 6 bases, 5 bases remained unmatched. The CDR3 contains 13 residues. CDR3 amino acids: CASSSTGVSEAFF. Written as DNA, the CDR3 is TGTGCCAGCAGCTCAACAGGGGTTTCTGAAGCTTTCTTT.

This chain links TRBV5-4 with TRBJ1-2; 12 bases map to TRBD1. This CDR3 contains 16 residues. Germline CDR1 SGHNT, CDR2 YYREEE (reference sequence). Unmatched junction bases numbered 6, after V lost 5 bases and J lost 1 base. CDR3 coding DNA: TGTGCCAGCAGGGGACAGGGGGCTGAATATAACTATGGCTACACCTTC. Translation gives CASRGQGAEYNYGYTF.

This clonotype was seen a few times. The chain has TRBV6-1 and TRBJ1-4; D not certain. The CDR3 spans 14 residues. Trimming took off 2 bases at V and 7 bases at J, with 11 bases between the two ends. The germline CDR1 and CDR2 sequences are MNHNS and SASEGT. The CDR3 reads CASSEFRESEKLFF. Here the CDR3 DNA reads TGTGCCAGCAGTGAATTTAGGGAGTCTGAAAAACTGTTTTTT.

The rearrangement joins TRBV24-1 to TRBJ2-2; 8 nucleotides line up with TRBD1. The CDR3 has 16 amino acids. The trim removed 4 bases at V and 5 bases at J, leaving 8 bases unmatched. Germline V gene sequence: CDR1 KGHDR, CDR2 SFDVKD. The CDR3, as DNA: TGTGCCACCAGTGACCATACAGGGGGGACGACCGGGGAGCTGTTTTTT. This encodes CATSDHTGGTTGELFF.